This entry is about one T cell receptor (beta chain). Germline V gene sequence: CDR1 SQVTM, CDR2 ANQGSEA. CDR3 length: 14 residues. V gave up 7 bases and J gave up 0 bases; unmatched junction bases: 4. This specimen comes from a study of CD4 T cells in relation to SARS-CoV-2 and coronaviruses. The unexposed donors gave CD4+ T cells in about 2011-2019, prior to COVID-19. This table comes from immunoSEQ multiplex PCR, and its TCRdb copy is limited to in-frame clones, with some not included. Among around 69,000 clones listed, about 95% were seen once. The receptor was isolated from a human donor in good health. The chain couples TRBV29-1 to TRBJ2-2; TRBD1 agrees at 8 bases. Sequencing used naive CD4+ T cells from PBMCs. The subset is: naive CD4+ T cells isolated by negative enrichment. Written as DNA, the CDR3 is TGCAGCGGAGGACAGGGAACGAACACCGGGGAGCTGTTTTTT. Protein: CSGGQGTNTGELFF.